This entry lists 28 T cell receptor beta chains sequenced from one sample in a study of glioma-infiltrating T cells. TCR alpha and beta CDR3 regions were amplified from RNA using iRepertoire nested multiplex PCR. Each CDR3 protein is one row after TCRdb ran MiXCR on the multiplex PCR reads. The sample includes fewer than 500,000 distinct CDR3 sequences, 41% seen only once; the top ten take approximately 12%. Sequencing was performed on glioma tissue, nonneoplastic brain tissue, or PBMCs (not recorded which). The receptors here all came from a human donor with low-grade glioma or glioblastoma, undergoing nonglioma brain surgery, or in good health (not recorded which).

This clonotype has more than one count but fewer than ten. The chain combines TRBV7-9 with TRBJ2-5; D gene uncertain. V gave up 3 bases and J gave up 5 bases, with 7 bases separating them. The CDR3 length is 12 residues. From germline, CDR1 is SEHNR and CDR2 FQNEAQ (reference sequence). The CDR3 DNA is TGTGCCAGCAGCTTTGACGGGGAGACCCAGTACTTC. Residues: CASSFDGETQYF.

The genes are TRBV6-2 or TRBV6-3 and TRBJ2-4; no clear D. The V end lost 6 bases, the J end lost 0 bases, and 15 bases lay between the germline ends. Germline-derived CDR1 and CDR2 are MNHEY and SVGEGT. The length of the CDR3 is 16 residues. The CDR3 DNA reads TGTGCCAGCAGGTCATTTCTTGACCGAGCCAAAAACATTCAGTACTTC. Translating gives CASRSFLDRAKNIQYF.

The CDR3 protein is CASSMGGGAYNEQFF. The CDR3 DNA follows: TGTGCCAGTAGTATGGGTGGGGGAGCCTACAATGAGCAGTTCTTC. The rearrangement uses TRBV19 and TRBJ2-1; D may match TRBD1 or TRBD2 (5 bases each). The CDR3 extends over 15 amino acids. Between the trimmed V and J ends, which lost 3 bases and 2 bases, there was a span of 11 bases. The germline CDR1 and CDR2 sequences are LNHDA and SQIVND (reference sequence). Full variable domain (rest looked up from reference TRBV19 and TRBJ2-1): DGGITQSPKYLFRKEGQNVTLSCEQNLNHDAMYWYRQDPGQGLRLIYYSQIVNDFQKGDIAEGYSVSREKKESFPLTVTSAQKNPTAFYLCASSMGGGAYNEQFFGPGTRLTVL.

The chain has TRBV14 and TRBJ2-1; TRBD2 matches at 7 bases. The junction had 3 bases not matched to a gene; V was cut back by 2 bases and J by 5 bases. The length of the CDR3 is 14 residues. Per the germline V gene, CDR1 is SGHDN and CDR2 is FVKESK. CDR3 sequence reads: CASSQRDYHNEQFF. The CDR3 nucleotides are TGTGCCAGCAGCCAAAGGGACTACCACAATGAGCAGTTCTTC. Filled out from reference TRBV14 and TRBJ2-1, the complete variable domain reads EAGVTQFPSHSVIEKGQTVTLRCDPISGHDNLYWYRRVMGKEIKFLLHFVKESKQDESGMPNNRFLAERTGGTYSTLKVQPAELEDSGVYFCASSQRDYHNEQFFGPGTRLTVL.

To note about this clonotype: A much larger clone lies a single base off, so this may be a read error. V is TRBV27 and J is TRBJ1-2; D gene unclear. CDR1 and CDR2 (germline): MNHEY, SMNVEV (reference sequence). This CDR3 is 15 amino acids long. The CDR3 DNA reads TGTGCCAGAAGTTTATCGTGGGGTGCACCCTATGGCTACACCTTC. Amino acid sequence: CARSLSWGAPYGYTF.

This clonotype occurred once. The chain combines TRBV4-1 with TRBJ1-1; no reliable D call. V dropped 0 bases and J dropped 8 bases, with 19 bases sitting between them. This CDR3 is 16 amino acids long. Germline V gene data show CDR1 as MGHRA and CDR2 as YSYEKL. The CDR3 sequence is CASSQDLFPGKEEAFF. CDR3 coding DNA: TGCGCCAGCAGCCAAGATCTCTTCCCGGGGAAGGAGGAAGCTTTCTTT.

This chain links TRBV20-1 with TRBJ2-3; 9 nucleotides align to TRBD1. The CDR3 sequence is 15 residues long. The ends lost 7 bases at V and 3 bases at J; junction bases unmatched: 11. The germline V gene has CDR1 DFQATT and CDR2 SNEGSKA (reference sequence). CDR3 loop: CSVTGGWGETDTQYF. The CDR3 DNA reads TGCAGTGTAACAGGGGGCTGGGGCGAGACAGATACGCAGTATTTT.

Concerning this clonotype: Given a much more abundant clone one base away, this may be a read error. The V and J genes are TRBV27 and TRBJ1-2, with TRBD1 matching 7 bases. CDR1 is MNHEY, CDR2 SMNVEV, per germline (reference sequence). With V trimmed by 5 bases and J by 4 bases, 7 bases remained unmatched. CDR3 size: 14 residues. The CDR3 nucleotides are TGTGCCAGCAGTATCATAGGGGGCACCTATGGCTACACCTTC. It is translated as CASSIIGGTYGYTF.

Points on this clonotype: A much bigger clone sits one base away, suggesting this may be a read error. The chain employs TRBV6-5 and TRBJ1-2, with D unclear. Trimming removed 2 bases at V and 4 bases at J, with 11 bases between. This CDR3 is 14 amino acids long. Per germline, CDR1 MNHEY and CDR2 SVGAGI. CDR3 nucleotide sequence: TGTGCCAGCAGTTACATCAACCCTTTCTATGGCTACACCTTC. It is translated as CASSYINPFYGYTF.

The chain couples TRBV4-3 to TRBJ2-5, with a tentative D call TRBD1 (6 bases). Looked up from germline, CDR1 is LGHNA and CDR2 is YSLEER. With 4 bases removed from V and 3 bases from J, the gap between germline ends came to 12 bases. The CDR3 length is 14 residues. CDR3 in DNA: TGCGCCAGCAGCCCGCACAGGGCCAAAGAGACCCAGTACTTC. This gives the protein CASSPHRAKETQYF.

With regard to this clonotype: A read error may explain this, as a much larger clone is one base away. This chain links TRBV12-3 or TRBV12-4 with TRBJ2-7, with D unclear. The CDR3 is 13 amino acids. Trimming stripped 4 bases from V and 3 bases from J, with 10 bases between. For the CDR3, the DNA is TGTGCCAGCAGTTACGCGCACAACTACGAGCAGTACTTC. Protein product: CASSYAHNYEQYF.

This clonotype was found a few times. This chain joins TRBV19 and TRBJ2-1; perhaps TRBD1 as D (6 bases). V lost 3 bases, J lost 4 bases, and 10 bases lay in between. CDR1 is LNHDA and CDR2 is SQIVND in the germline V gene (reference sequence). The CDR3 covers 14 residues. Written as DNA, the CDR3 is TGTGCCAGTAGTATGCTAGGGGGATACAATGAGCAGTTCTTC. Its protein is CASSMLGGYNEQFF.

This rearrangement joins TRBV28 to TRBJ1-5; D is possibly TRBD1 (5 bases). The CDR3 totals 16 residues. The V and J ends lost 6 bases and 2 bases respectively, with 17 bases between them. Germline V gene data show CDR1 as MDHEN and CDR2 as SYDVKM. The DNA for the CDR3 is TGTGCCAGCAGCCCTCTAAAGAGAGGGGGCAATCAGCCCCAGCATTTT. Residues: CASSPLKRGGNQPQHF.

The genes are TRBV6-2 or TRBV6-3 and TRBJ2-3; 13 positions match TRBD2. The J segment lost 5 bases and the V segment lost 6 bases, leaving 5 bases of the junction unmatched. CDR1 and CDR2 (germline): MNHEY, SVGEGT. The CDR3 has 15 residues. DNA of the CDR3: TGTGCCAGCAGACAAGGACTAGCGGGAGAAGATACGCAGTATTTT. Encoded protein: CASRQGLAGEDTQYF.

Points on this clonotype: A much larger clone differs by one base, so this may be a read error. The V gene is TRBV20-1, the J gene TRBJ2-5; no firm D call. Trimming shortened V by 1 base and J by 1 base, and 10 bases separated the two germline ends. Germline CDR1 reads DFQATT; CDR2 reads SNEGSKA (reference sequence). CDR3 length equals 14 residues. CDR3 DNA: TGCAGTGCTAGAGTGGTGGCCAGCCAAGAGACCCAGTACTTC. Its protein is CSARVVASQETQYF.

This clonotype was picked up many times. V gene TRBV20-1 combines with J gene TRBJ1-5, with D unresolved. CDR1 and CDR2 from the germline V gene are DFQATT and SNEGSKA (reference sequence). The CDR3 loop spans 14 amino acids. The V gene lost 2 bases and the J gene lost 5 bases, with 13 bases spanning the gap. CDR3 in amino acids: CSARKQLLDQPQHF. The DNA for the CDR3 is TGCAGTGCTAGAAAACAGTTATTGGATCAGCCCCAGCATTTT.

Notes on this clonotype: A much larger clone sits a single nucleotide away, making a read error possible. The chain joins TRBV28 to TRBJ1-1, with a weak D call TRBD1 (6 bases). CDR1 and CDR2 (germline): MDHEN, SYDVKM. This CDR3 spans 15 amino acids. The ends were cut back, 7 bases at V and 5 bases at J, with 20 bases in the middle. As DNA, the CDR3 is TGTGCCAGCACCTCCTTCGAGAGGGGGAATACTGAAGCTTTCTTT. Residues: CASTSFERGNTEAFF.

In DNA form, the CDR3 reads TGTGCCAGTAGCCCGCGGGGGCAAGACTACCGCACAGATACGCAGTATTTT. It is translated as CASSPRGQDYRTDTQYF. V usage is TRBV19 and J usage is TRBJ2-3; TRBD2 is a possible D gene (7 bases). Germline V CDR1 and CDR2: LNHDA, SQIVND (reference sequence). CDR3 size: 17 residues. The germline V and J ends were trimmed by 6 bases and 1 base, with 20 bases remaining between them.

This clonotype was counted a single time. CDR3 sequence reads: CASSIAGLNYEQYF. The CDR3 bases are TGTGCCAGTAGTATAGCCGGACTGAACTACGAGCAGTACTTC. This chain joins TRBV19 and TRBJ2-7, with D perhaps matching TRBD2 (5 bases). Per germline, CDR1 LNHDA and CDR2 SQIVND (reference sequence). V gave up 1 base and J gave up 3 bases, with 10 bases separating them. The CDR3 extends over 14 amino acids.

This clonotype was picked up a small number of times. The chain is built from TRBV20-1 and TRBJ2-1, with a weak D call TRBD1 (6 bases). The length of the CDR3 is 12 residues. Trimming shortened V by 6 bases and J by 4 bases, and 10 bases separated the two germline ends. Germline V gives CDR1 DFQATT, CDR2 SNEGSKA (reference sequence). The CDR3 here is CSATTGYNEQFF. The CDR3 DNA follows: TGCAGTGCCACGACAGGATACAATGAGCAGTTCTTC.

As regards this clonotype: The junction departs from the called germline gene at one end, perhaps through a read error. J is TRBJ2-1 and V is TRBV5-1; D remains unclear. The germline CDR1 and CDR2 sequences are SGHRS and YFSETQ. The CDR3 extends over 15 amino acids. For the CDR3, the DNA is TGCGCCAGCAGCTTGAGGCCAACGTCCTCCAATGAGCAGTTCTTC. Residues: CASSLRPTSSNEQFF. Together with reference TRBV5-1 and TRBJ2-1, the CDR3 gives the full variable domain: KAGVTQTPRYLIKTRGQQVTLSCSPISGHRSVSWYQQTPGQGLQFLFEYFSETQRNKGNFPGRFSGRQFSNSRSEMNVSTLELGDSALYLCASSLRPTSSNEQFFGPGTRLTVL.

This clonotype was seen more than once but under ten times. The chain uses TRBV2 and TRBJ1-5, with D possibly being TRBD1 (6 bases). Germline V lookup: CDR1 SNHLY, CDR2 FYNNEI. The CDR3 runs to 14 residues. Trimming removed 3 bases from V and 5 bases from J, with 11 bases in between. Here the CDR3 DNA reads TGTGCCAGCAGTGATTGGGGGGCCGATCAGCCCCAGCATTTT. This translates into CASSDWGADQPQHF.

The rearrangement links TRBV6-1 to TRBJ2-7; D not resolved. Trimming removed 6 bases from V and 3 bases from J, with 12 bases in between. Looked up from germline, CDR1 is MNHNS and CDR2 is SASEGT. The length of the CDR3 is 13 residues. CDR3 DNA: TGTGCCAGCAGCCACGACCATTACTACGAGCAGTACTTC. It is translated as CASSHDHYYEQYF.

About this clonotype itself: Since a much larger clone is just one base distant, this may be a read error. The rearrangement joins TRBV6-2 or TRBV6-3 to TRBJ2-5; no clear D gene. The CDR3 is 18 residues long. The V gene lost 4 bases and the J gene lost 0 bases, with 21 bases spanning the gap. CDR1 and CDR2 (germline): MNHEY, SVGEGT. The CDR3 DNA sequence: TGTGCCAGCAGTTCCGTTTACGACCCTCTAGTGTACCAAGAGACCCAGTACTTC. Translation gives CASSSVYDPLVYQETQYF.

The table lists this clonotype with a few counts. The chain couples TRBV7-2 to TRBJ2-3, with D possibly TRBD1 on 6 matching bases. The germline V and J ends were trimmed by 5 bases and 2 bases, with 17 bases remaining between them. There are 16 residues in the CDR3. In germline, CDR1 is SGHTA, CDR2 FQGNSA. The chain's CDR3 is CASSPQGLLVTDTQYF. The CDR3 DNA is TGTGCCAGCAGCCCCCAGGGGCTATTAGTCACAGATACGCAGTATTTT.

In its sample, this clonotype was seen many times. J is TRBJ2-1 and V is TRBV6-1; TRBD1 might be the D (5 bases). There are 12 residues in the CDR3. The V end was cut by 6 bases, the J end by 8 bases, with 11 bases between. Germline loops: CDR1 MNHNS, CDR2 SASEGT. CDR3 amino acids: CASSLRRDEQFF. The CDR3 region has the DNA TGTGCCAGCAGCCTACGCAGGGATGAGCAGTTCTTC.

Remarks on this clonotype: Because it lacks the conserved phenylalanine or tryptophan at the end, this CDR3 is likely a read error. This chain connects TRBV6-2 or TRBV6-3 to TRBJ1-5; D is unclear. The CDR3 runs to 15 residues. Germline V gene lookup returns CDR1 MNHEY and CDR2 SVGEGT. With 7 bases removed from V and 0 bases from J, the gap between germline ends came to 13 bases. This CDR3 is CASIWNLYSNQPQHV. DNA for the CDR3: TGTGCCAGCATCTGGAACCTCTATAGCAATCAGCCCCAGCATGTT.

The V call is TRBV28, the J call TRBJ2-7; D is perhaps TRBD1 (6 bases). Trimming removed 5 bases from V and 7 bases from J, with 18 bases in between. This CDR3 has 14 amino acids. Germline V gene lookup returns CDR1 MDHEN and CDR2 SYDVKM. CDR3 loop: CASSPRTGTREQYF. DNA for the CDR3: TGTGCCAGCAGTCCCAGAACCGGGACAAGGGAGCAGTACTTC.